This T cell receptor beta chain was identified during a study of T cell responses to AZD1222 COVID-19 vaccine. The study's findings and limits: Only six people who got AZD1222 tested seropositive at baseline.

The germline gives CDR1 SGHRS, CDR2 YFSETQ. V was shortened by 4 bases and J by 4 bases, with 20 bases between the two germline ends. The CDR3 has 16 amino acids. Some second doses came at about 4 weeks and others at about 12 weeks; these were pooled. Libraries were prepared by immunoSEQ multiplex PCR; TCRdb keeps only in-frame clonotypes and omits some of them. The repertoire consists of about 150,000 clones, with around 90% occurring once and the leading ten covering approximately 3.8%. This clone appeared a few times. Its antigen is not known. The clonotype was recovered from an adult who received the AZD1222 COVID-19 vaccine. Specimen: peripheral blood, collected 28 days after the second AZD1222 dose. This sequence joins TRBV5-1 and TRBJ1-1; D is uncertain. Here the CDR3 DNA reads TGCGCCAGCAGCCCCCGAAGCAGAGGGTCCGGCACTGAAGCTTTCTTT. It codes for CASSPRSRGSGTEAFF.